This passage covers 16 T cell receptor beta chains from one sample sequenced in a study of blood T cell repertoires in COVID-19. Method: immunoSEQ multiplex PCR; TCRdb's copy keeps in-frame clones and lacks some. The sample holds 170,000 or so clones, roughly 86% seen once. Sequenced: peripheral blood. All receptors derive from a man in his sixties with COVID-19, enrolled during active disease.

In nucleotides, the CDR3 is TGTGCCAGCAGCTACAGCGTGGCAGCGGGAGCAACTAATGAAAAACTGTTTTTT. Translated: CASSYSVAAGATNEKLFF. The V and J genes are TRBV7-6 and TRBJ1-4; no clear D gene. The germline CDR1 and CDR2 sequences are SGHVS and FNYEAQ. The V gene lost 4 bases and the J gene lost 0 bases, with 18 bases spanning the gap. The CDR3 sequence is 18 residues long.

This chain joins TRBV28 and TRBJ1-2, with TRBD1 matching 9 bases. V shed 6 bases and J 8 bases; nucleotides not matched to a gene: 13. CDR1 MDHEN and CDR2 SYDVKM come from the germline V gene. The CDR3 is 15 residues long. CDR3 sequence: CASSYPGTGLGGYTF. The CDR3 DNA is TGTGCCAGCAGCTACCCTGGGACAGGGCTGGGAGGCTACACCTTC.

The chain couples TRBV6-6 to TRBJ2-7; perhaps TRBD2 as D (5 bases). CDR1 is MNHNY, CDR2 SVGAGI, per germline (reference sequence). V lost 6 bases, J lost 3 bases, and 9 bases lay in between. This CDR3 comprises 12 residues. The CDR3: CASSRDYYEQYF. In DNA, the CDR3 is TGTGCCAGCAGCCGAGACTACTACGAGCAGTACTTC.

The CDR3, as DNA: TGTGCCAGCTGCCGGGGGCCCGGGGGAGGGTATGGCTACACCTTC. Its protein product is CASCRGPGGGYGYTF. V is TRBV28 and J is TRBJ1-2; a weak D match, TRBD1 (6 bases). The CDR3 length is 15 residues. The V and J ends lost 8 bases and 5 bases respectively, with 21 bases between them. CDR1 is MDHEN, CDR2 SYDVKM, per germline.

V and J are TRBV2 and TRBJ1-1; no clear D. The CDR3 consists of 13 residues. The germline V gene has CDR1 SNHLY and CDR2 FYNNEI. Trimming stripped 7 bases from V and 5 bases from J, with 14 bases between. The chain's CDR3 is CASKPRGYTEAFF. The CDR3 coding sequence is TGTGCCAGCAAACCCCGGGGTTATACTGAAGCTTTCTTT.

This clone came up a few times. V and J are TRBV11-3 and TRBJ2-2; D unresolved. Germline-derived CDR1 and CDR2 are SGHNT and YENEEA. The V gene lost 6 bases and the J gene lost 1 base, with 9 bases spanning the gap. CDR3 length: 14 amino acids. The CDR3 spells CASSTRGNTGELFF. The CDR3 DNA is TGTGCCAGCAGTACTCGTGGGAACACCGGGGAGCTGTTTTTT. The variable domain in full, completed from reference TRBV11-3 and TRBJ2-2, reads EAGVVQSPRYKIIEKKQPVAFWCNPISGHNTLYWYLQNLGQGPELLIRYENEEAVDDSQLPKDRFSAERLKGVDSTLKIQPAELGDSAVYLCASSTRGNTGELFFGEGSRLTVL.

This chain links TRBV25-1 with TRBJ1-4, with TRBD1 as a possible D gene (6 bases). V lost 3 bases, J lost 3 bases, and 20 bases lay in between. CDR1 and CDR2 (germline): MGHDK, SYGVNS. This CDR3 comprises 18 residues. The CDR3 protein is CASSEPDGYRVSNEKLFF. DNA of the CDR3: TGTGCCAGCAGTGAGCCTGATGGATACAGGGTCTCTAATGAAAAACTGTTTTTT.

The V call is TRBV10-3, the J call TRBJ2-2; 8 nucleotides align to TRBD1. The germline gives CDR1 ENHRY, CDR2 SYGVKD. The CDR3 covers 12 residues. After removal of 8 bases from V and 7 bases from J, the junction contained 3 bases not matched to a gene. This CDR3 is CAIAGGIGELFF. CDR3 nucleotides: TGTGCCATCGCAGGGGGCATCGGGGAGCTGTTTTTT.

The rearrangement uses TRBV15 and TRBJ2-1, with 9 bases identical to TRBD2. The V and J ends lost 8 bases and 4 bases, in that order; junction bases with no gene match: 9. The length of the CDR3 is 15 residues. In germline, CDR1 is LNHNV, CDR2 YYDKDF (reference sequence). CDR3 sequence (DNA): TGTGCCACCCCTGGGCGGGAGGGCCTTTACAATGAGCAGTTCTTC. As protein: CATPGREGLYNEQFF.

This chain connects TRBV7-2 to TRBJ1-6, with TRBD1 as a possible D gene (5 bases). This CDR3 contains 16 residues. The V gene's germline CDR1 is SGHTA and CDR2 FQGNSA. Trimming removed 1 base at V and 11 bases at J, with 18 bases between. CDR3: CASSLGGGGSSTPLHF. The CDR3 DNA is TGTGCCAGCAGCTTAGGGGGTGGGGGGAGTAGCACACCCCTCCACTTT.

The chain is built from TRBV30 and TRBJ1-1; no definite D call. CDR3 length equals 11 residues. The germline V gene encodes CDR1 GTSNPN and CDR2 SVGIG (reference sequence). Trimming removed 5 bases from V and 5 bases from J, with 9 bases in between. CDR3 region: CAWYRGTEAFF. CDR3 coding DNA: TGTGCCTGGTATAGAGGTACTGAAGCTTTCTTT.

The CDR3 here is CSVTRGAGGNEQYF. CDR3 nucleotide sequence: TGCAGCGTTACCCGGGGGGCGGGAGGGAACGAGCAGTACTTC. V usage is TRBV29-1 and J usage is TRBJ2-7, with 9 bases fitting TRBD2. This CDR3 contains 14 residues. V trimming: 5 bases; J trimming: 5 bases; junction bases outside the gene matches: 10. The germline CDR1 and CDR2 sequences are SQVTM and ANQGSEA.

A single count supports this clone. The V and J genes are TRBV19 and TRBJ2-1; TRBD1 matches 7 bases. CDR1 is LNHDA, CDR2 SQIVND, per germline (reference sequence). CDR3 length: 15 amino acids. J gave up 0 bases and V 6 bases, and 5 bases lay outside the gene matches. In nucleotides, the CDR3 is TGTGCCAGTAGCCTGGACAGGAGCTCCTACAATGAGCAGTTCTTC. Translating it yields CASSLDRSSYNEQFF.

The V gene is TRBV6-1, the J gene TRBJ2-7; 9 nucleotides agree with TRBD1. CDR3 length: 14 residues. Unmatched junction bases numbered 4, after V lost 3 bases and J lost 4 bases. Looked up from germline, CDR1 is MNHNS and CDR2 is SASEGT. The CDR3 is CASSDGTGRYEQYF. DNA of the CDR3: TGTGCCAGCAGTGACGGGACAGGGCGGTACGAGCAGTACTTC.

DNA for the CDR3: TGTGCCAGCAGCTCTCGCACGACTAGCGGGGGAGATCAAGAGACCCAGTACTTC. The encoded protein is CASSSRTTSGGDQETQYF. The chain carries TRBV11-2 and TRBJ2-5; 12 nucleotides align to TRBD2. Trimming removed 4 bases from V and 2 bases from J; junction bases left unmatched: 11. The CDR3 is 18 residues long. Germline lookup yields CDR1 SGHAT and CDR2 FQNNGV.

The V gene is TRBV10-1, the J gene TRBJ1-3; D call uncertain. CDR3 length: 15 residues. Germline assignment: CDR1 WNHNN and CDR2 SYGVQD (reference sequence). V lost 10 bases, J lost 0 bases, and 16 bases lay in between. CDR3 sequence reads: CATPERKFSGNTIYF. In DNA form, the CDR3 reads TGCGCCACCCCGGAGAGAAAATTCTCTGGAAACACCATATATTTT.